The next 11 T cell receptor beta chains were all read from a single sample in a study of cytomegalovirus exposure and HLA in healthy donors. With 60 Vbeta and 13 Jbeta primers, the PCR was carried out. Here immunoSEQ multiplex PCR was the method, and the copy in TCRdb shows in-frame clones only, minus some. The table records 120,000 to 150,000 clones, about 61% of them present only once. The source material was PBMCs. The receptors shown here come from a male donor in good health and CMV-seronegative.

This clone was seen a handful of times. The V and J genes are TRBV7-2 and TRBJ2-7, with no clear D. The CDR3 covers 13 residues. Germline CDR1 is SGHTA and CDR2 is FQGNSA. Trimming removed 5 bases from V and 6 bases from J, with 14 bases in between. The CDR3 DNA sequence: TGTGCCAGCAGCCCCCAGTGGGCATCCGAGCAGTACTTC. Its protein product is CASSPQWASEQYF.

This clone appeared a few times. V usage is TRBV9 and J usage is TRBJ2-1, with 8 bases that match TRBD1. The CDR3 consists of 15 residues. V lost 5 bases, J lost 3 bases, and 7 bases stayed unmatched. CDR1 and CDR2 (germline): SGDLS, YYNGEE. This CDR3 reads CASSRDRGFYNEQFF. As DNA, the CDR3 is TGTGCCAGCAGTCGAGACAGGGGATTCTACAATGAGCAGTTCTTC.

The CDR3 sequence: CASSPETGRHEKLFF. CDR3 in DNA: TGTGCCAGCTCACCAGAGACAGGGCGACATGAAAAACTGTTTTTT. The rearrangement links TRBV18 to TRBJ1-4; 7 nucleotides align to TRBD1. Germline V gene sequence: CDR1 KGHSH, CDR2 LQKENI. The CDR3 consists of 15 residues. Trimming removed 2 bases from V and 6 bases from J; junction bases left unmatched: 6.

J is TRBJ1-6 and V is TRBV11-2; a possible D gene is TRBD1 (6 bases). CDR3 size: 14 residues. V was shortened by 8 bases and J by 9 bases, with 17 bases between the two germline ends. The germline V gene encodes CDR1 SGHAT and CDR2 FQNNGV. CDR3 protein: CASSVDRLGSPLHF. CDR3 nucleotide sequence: TGTGCCAGCTCCGTCGACAGGTTGGGTTCACCCCTCCACTTT.

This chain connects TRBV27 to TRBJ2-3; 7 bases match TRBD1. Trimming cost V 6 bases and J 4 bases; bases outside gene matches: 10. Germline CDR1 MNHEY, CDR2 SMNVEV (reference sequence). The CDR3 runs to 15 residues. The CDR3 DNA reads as TGTGCCAGCAGCCCCACAGGGGTGGCCGCAGATACGCAGTATTTT. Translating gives CASSPTGVAADTQYF.

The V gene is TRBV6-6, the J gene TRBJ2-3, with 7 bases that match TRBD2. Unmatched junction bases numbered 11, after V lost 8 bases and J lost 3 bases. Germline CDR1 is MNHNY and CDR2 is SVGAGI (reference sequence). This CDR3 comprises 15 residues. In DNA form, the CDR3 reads TGTGCCAGCGCCCCGGGGGGAGTAGCGACAGATACGCAGTATTTT. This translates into CASAPGGVATDTQYF.

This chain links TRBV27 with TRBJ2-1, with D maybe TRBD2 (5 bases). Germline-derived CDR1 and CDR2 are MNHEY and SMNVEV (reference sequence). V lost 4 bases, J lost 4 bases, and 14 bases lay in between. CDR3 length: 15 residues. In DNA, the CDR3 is TGTGCCAGCAGTTCCCTCGGGGTCAAATACAATGAGCAGTTCTTC. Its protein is CASSSLGVKYNEQFF.

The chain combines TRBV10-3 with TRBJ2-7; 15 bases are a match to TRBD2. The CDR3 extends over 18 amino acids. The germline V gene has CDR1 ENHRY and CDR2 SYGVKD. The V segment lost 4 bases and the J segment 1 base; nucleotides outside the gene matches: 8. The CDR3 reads CAISGGTSGGQNSYEQYF. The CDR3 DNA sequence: TGTGCCATCAGTGGGGGGACTAGCGGGGGGCAAAATTCCTACGAGCAGTACTTC.

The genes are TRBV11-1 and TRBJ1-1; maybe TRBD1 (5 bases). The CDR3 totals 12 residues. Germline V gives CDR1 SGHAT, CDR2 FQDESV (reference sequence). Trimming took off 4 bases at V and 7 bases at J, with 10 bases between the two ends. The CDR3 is CASSSQGIEAFF. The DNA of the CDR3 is TGTGCCAGCAGCTCCCAGGGAATTGAAGCTTTCTTT.

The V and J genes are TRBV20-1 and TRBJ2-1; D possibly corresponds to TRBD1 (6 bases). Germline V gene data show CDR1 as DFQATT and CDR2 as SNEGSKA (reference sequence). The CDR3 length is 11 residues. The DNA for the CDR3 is TGCAGCCCTCTCCAGGGGAATGAGCAGTTCTTC. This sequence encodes CSPLQGNEQFF.

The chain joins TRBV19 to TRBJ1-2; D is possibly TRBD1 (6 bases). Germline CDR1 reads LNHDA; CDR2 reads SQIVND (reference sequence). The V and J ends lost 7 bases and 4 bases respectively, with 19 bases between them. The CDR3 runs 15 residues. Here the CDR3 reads CASIPPGGRSYGYTF. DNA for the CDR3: TGTGCCAGTATTCCACCGGGGGGGCGAAGCTATGGCTACACCTTC. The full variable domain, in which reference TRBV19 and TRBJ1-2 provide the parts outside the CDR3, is DGGITQSPKYLFRKEGQNVTLSCEQNLNHDAMYWYRQDPGQGLRLIYYSQIVNDFQKGDIAEGYSVSREKKESFPLTVTSAQKNPTAFYLCASIPPGGRSYGYTFGSGTRLTVV.